This T cell receptor (beta chain) is from a study of metastatic and nonmetastatic thyroid tumors. The overall study: The authors compared repertoires across blood and tumor or nodule tissue from malignant and benign thyroid patients. General observations from the study: Reports indicated that malignant thyroid tumors showed significantly higher TCR beta diversity than benign nodules did, in blood and tumor.

None of the patients had undergone any treatment ahead of thyroid surgery. In the authors' workflow: Built for papillary thyroid cancer, a distant-metastasis classifier drew on CDR3 differences across clinicopathological groups. TCRdb re-clonotyped the PCR reads via MiXCR. These V and J calls rely on TCRdb rather than the paper's analysis. The sample consists of 20,000 to 25,000 clones, more than 15% of them appearing once. In its sample, this clone was seen many times. Antigen: not known. CDR1 and CDR2 from the germline V gene are SGDLS and YYNGEE. The V end was cut by 0 bases, the J end by 3 bases, with 4 bases between. The CDR3 loop spans 13 amino acids.

Sequenced sample: blood. The source of this sequence is a female donor with papillary thyroid cancer or a benign thyroid nodule (not recorded which). Some clones in this sample may be carry-over from other donors' samples. J is TRBJ1-5 and V is TRBV9; D remains unclear. CDR3 region: CASSVEPNQPQHF. The CDR3 nucleotides are TGTGCCAGCAGCGTAGAACCCAATCAGCCCCAGCATTTT.